This T cell receptor (beta chain) was recorded in a study of blood T cells in healthy people across ages. CDR1 is DFQATT, CDR2 SNEGSKA, per germline (reference sequence). The CDR3 contains 14 residues. The ends lost 0 bases at V and 5 bases at J; junction bases unmatched: 3. Next came a second PCR, run for roughly 6 to 11 cycles, which used a sample-barcoded 5' primer along with a J-beta primer mix. Any given sample supplied a minimum of 2.5 million CDR3-containing paired-end reads. TCRdb redid the calling of the 5' RACE reads with MiXCR, one entry per CDR3 protein. The table records fewer than 1,000,000 distinct CDR3 sequences, 35% to 50% of them present only once. For every donor, a draw yielded about 10 milliliters of peripheral blood. Isolation of PBMCs gave at least 6 million cells per sample.

The specimen was blood. J is TRBJ2-1 and V is TRBV20-1; 8 bases are a match to TRBD2. The sequence was obtained from an elderly man in good health. This CDR3 is CSARDRGLDNEQFF. CDR3 bases: TGCAGTGCTAGAGATCGGGGACTAGACAATGAGCAGTTCTTC.